The 21 T cell receptor beta chains reported below all come from one sample, sequenced in a study of early stage breast cancer tumors. The table came from immunoSEQ multiplex PCR; TCRdb's copy has only in-frame clones and leaves some out. The table includes 25,000 to 35,000 clones, more than 80% detected once. Sequenced sample: blood. The receptors shown here come from a person between 60 and 69 years old with breast cancer.

This chain joins TRBV5-1 and TRBJ2-7; 12 bases are a match to TRBD1. V shed 4 bases and J 4 bases; nucleotides not matched to a gene: 9. CDR3 size: 16 residues. Germline loops: CDR1 SGHRS, CDR2 YFSETQ. For the CDR3, the DNA is TGCGCCAGCAGCCGGGAGGGACAGGGGGCAATGTACGAGCAGTACTTC. Translating gives CASSREGQGAMYEQYF.

This clone was found once. The chain uses TRBV4-2 and TRBJ2-1; D gene uncertain. V lost 1 base, J lost 8 bases, and 15 bases lay in between. This CDR3 is 15 amino acids long. The germline V gene encodes CDR1 LGHNA and CDR2 YNFKEQ. CDR3 amino acids: CASSQALLGYHEQFF. CDR3 DNA sequence: TGTGCCAGCAGCCAAGCCCTCCTGGGCTATCATGAGCAGTTCTTC.

V and J are TRBV19 and TRBJ1-1, with unresolved D. V was cut by 4 bases and J by 1 base, with 13 bases left in between. CDR1 and CDR2 (germline): LNHDA, SQIVND (reference sequence). This CDR3 is built from 15 residues. CDR3 sequence reads: CASSSGRRKNTEAFF. CDR3 nucleotides: TGTGCCAGTAGTAGCGGGAGGCGGAAGAACACTGAAGCTTTCTTT.

The chain carries TRBV28 and TRBJ1-1; D unclear. The CDR3 sequence is 14 residues long. The ends were cut back, 2 bases at V and 3 bases at J, with 10 bases in the middle. Germline V gene data show CDR1 as MDHEN and CDR2 as SYDVKM. This chain's CDR3 is CASSLISRDTEAFF. As DNA, the CDR3 is TGTGCCAGCAGTTTAATCTCCCGGGACACTGAAGCTTTCTTT.

The chain links TRBV30 to TRBJ2-3; tentative D call: TRBD2 (7 bases). Germline lookup yields CDR1 GTSNPN and CDR2 SVGIG (reference sequence). V lost 3 bases, J lost 3 bases, and 13 bases lay in between. The CDR3 loop spans 14 amino acids. CDR3 protein: CAWRVAGATDTQYF. In nucleotides, the CDR3 is TGTGCCTGGAGGGTGGCGGGGGCAACAGATACGCAGTATTTT.

This clone was detected a few times. The CDR3 protein is CASSLGAGVGDTQYF. The CDR3 DNA reads TGTGCCAGCAGCTTAGGGGCGGGAGTAGGGGATACGCAGTATTTT. The rearrangement joins TRBV11-2 to TRBJ2-3; 7 bases are shared with TRBD2. Germline CDR1 reads SGHAT; CDR2 reads FQNNGV. The ends lost 1 base at V and 6 bases at J; junction bases unmatched: 7. The length of the CDR3 is 15 residues.

The chain is built from TRBV4-3 and TRBJ2-5; D ambiguous. The germline V and J ends were trimmed by 3 bases and 2 bases, with 16 bases remaining between them. Looked up from germline, CDR1 is LGHNA and CDR2 is YSLEER. The CDR3 has 16 amino acids. For the CDR3, the DNA is TGCGCCAGCAGCCAGAGTTGGTTCGGCAGGCAAGAGACCCAGTACTTC. This encodes CASSQSWFGRQETQYF.

The V call is TRBV28, the J call TRBJ1-3; no clear D gene. This CDR3 region has 14 residues. V was shortened by 2 bases and J by 0 bases, with 5 bases between the two germline ends. Germline assignment: CDR1 MDHEN and CDR2 SYDVKM. The CDR3 spells CASSLQISGNTIYF. The CDR3 nucleotides read TGTGCCAGCAGTTTACAGATCTCTGGAAACACCATATATTTT.

This rearrangement joins TRBV7-2 to TRBJ2-1; 7 nucleotides match TRBD2. With 2 bases clipped from V and 2 bases from J, the junction kept 3 bases outside the gene matches. The CDR3 contains 15 residues. Germline CDR1 and CDR2: SGHTA and FQGNSA. The CDR3 DNA reads TGTGCCAGCAGCTTAACGAGCGGGACCTACAATGAGCAGTTCTTC. As protein: CASSLTSGTYNEQFF.

This clone was recorded once. The V and J genes are TRBV27 and TRBJ2-3, with TRBD2 matching over 10 bases. Germline values: CDR1 MNHEY, CDR2 SMNVEV (reference sequence). The CDR3 sequence is 16 residues long. The V and J ends lost 3 bases and 2 bases, in that order; junction bases with no gene match: 5. The CDR3 DNA sequence: TGTGCCAGCAGTTTGCGACTAGCGGGCCTCACAGATACGCAGTATTTT. It translates to CASSLRLAGLTDTQYF.

The chain recombines TRBV14 with TRBJ2-1; TRBD1 matches 9 bases. The germline V gene encodes CDR1 SGHDN and CDR2 FVKESK. The CDR3 is 15 amino acids. J gave up 6 bases and V 1 base, and 4 bases lay outside the gene matches. The CDR3: CASSQGGTGLNEQFF. CDR3 coding DNA: TGTGCCAGCAGCCAAGGTGGGACAGGGCTCAATGAGCAGTTCTTC.

V usage is TRBV4-2 and J usage is TRBJ2-1, with 7 bases identical to TRBD1. The germline V gene encodes CDR1 LGHNA and CDR2 YNFKEQ. The CDR3 has 16 residues. V trimming: 5 bases; J trimming: 7 bases; junction bases outside the gene matches: 14. DNA for the CDR3: TGTGCCAGCAGCACCGGCCCCGACAGGGTTGGGAATGAGCAGTTCTTC. Translating gives CASSTGPDRVGNEQFF.

This clone has a single count. The CDR3 DNA is TGTGCCACCGGTAAGAAACTAGACGAAAAACTGTTTTTT. The encoded protein is CATGKKLDEKLFF. J is TRBJ1-4 and V is TRBV19; the D is unclear. Germline V gene lookup returns CDR1 LNHDA and CDR2 SQIVND (reference sequence). Trimming removed 10 bases at V and 8 bases at J, with 17 bases between. The CDR3 runs 13 residues.

As DNA, the CDR3 is TGTGCCAGCAGCTTGTACAGGAGCCAAGAGACCCAGTACTTC. Its protein is CASSLYRSQETQYF. The chain employs TRBV5-6 and TRBJ2-5, with a tentative D call TRBD1 (5 bases). The CDR3 extends over 14 amino acids. V was cut by 1 base and J by 1 base, with 8 bases left in between. The germline V gene has CDR1 SGHDT and CDR2 YYEEEE. Supplemented by reference TRBV5-6 and TRBJ2-5, the full variable domain reads DAGVTQSPTHLIKTRGQQVTLRCSPKSGHDTVSWYQQALGQGPQFIFQYYEEEERQRGNFPDRFSGHQFPNYSSELNVNALLLGDSALYLCASSLYRSQETQYFGPGTRLLVL.

The V and J genes are TRBV9 and TRBJ2-2; TRBD2 aligns across 9 bases. The CDR3 length is 18 residues. Per the germline V gene, CDR1 is SGDLS and CDR2 is YYNGEE. V was pared by 0 bases and J by 4 bases, with 10 bases of the junction left unmatched. CDR3 sequence: CASSVVAGGQSGTGELFF. Written as DNA, the CDR3 is TGTGCCAGCAGCGTAGTGGCGGGAGGGCAGTCGGGCACCGGGGAGCTGTTTTTT.

The chain recombines TRBV7-9 with TRBJ1-5; maybe TRBD1 (5 bases). The germline V gene encodes CDR1 SEHNR and CDR2 FQNEAQ (reference sequence). V was trimmed by 5 bases and J by 4 bases, leaving 12 bases between them. There are 14 residues in the CDR3. CDR3 DNA: TGTGCCAGCAGCCACCCCGGGGGTAATCAGCCCCAGCATTTT. Encoded protein: CASSHPGGNQPQHF.

The CDR3, as DNA: TGCGCCAGCAGCCCGGGGACTAGCGGGAGAAGGGAAGAGCAGTACTTC. It yields the protein CASSPGTSGRREEQYF. V gene TRBV5-1 combines with J gene TRBJ2-7, with TRBD2 matching 14 bases. V lost 4 bases and J lost 7; bases outside the gene matches: 10. CDR3 length equals 16 residues. Per the germline V gene, CDR1 is SGHRS and CDR2 is YFSETQ.

J is TRBJ2-3 and V is TRBV30; 13 nucleotides line up with TRBD2. Germline V gives CDR1 GTSNPN, CDR2 SVGIG (reference sequence). The CDR3 loop spans 18 amino acids. V was pared by 2 bases and J by 2 bases, with 10 bases of the junction left unmatched. CDR3 sequence: CAWSIFSGLAGPTDTQYF. CDR3 nucleotide sequence: TGTGCCTGGAGTATCTTCTCGGGACTAGCGGGACCCACAGATACGCAGTATTTT.

The V call is TRBV6-5, the J call TRBJ2-5; 7 nucleotides line up with TRBD2. The CDR3 has 14 amino acids. Germline-derived CDR1 and CDR2 are MNHEY and SVGAGI. V shed 4 bases and J 5 bases; nucleotides not matched to a gene: 7. In DNA, the CDR3 is TGTGCCAGCAGTTTCGGGGGAGGGTCGGAGACCCAGTACTTC. The encoded protein is CASSFGGGSETQYF.

The rearrangement uses TRBV30 and TRBJ2-6; 8 bases map to TRBD1. The CDR3 contains 17 residues. After removal of 2 bases from V and 4 bases from J, the junction contained 10 bases not matched to a gene. Germline CDR1 is GTSNPN and CDR2 is SVGIG (reference sequence). Here the CDR3 reads CAWSSRQGARGANVLTF. The CDR3 coding sequence is TGTGCCTGGAGTTCTAGGCAGGGGGCGCGAGGGGCCAACGTCCTGACTTTC.

The V call is TRBV5-4, the J call TRBJ1-3; no definite D call. Germline V gene lookup returns CDR1 SGHNT and CDR2 YYREEE (reference sequence). This CDR3 has 15 residues. Trimming removed 5 bases at V and 0 bases at J, with 12 bases between. The CDR3 loop is CASRPQEGSGNTIYF. CDR3 DNA sequence: TGTGCCAGCAGACCTCAGGAAGGCTCTGGAAACACCATATATTTT.